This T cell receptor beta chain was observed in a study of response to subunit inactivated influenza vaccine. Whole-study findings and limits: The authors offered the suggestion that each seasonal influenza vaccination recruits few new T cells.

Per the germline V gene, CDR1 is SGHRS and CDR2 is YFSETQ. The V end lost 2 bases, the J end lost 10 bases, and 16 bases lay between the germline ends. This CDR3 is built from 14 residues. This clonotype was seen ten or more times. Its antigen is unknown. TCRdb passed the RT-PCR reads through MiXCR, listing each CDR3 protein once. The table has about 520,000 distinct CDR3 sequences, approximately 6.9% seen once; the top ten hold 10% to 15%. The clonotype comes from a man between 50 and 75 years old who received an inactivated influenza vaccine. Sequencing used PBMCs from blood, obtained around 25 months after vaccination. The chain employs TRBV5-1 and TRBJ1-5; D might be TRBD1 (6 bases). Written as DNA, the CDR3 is TGCGCCAGCAGCTTAACAGGGCGGGATGGACCCCAGCATTTT. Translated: CASSLTGRDGPQHF. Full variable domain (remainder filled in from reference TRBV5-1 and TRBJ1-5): KAGVTQTPRYLIKTRGQQVTLSCSPISGHRSVSWYQQTPGQGLQFLFEYFSETQRNKGNFPGRFSGRQFSNSRSEMNVSTLELGDSALYLCASSLTGRDGPQHFGDGTRLSIL.